This is a list of T cell receptor beta chains from one sample in a study of OX40 agonist ivuxolimab in advanced cancers. Sequencing was performed with immunoSEQ multiplex PCR; in TCRdb, only in-frame clones are kept and a portion is missing. The table lists about 73,000 clones, roughly 86% of them singletons, with over 0.65% in the top ten. Here the sequenced sample was CD4+ or CD8+ T cells sorted from blood, taken in a trial of the OX40 agonist ivuxolimab. The receptors derive from an adult with an advanced solid tumor such as melanoma, head and neck, liver or kidney cancer. Both conserved end residues are part of each CDR3. D genes are given only for firm matches. Expanded clones get a size class; other rows say once, few or many, or leave the size out.

d_call	v_call	clone_size	j_call	cdr3_nt	cdr3_aa
TRBD1	TRBV5-1	-	TRBJ2-7	TGCGCCAGCAGCTTGGCAGGGGGCAGTGGAAAGGAGCAGTACTTC	CASSLAGGSGKEQYF
TRBD2	TRBV28	-	TRBJ2-2	TGTGCCAGCATAACGGGGGGTCAAACCGGGGAGCTGTTTTTT	CASITGGQTGELFF
TRBD1	TRBV6-5	-	TRBJ1-2	TGTGCCAGCAGTTACGACAGGGGGCATATGAATGGCTACACCTTC	CASSYDRGHMNGYTF
-	TRBV5-1	few	TRBJ2-5	TGCGCCAGCAGCGGGGGACCGGGGGTAGGACAAGAGACCCAGTACTTC	CASSGGPGVGQETQYF
-	TRBV19	-	TRBJ2-1	TGTGCCAGTAGGGGTCTAGCAGGGTCCTACAATGAGCAGTTCTTC	CASRGLAGSYNEQFF
TRBD1	TRBV18	-	TRBJ1-5	TGTGCCAGCTCAACCGTCGGACAGGGCAATCAGCCCCAGCATTTT	CASSTVGQGNQPQHF
-	TRBV7-2	-	TRBJ2-2	TGTGCCAGCAGCTTAGCGGGGTCCACCGGGGAGCTGTTTTTT	CASSLAGSTGELFF
TRBD1	TRBV7-9	-	TRBJ2-7	TGTGCCAGCACTACTAGACTACCCGGGACAGGGGCGGGAGAGCAGTACTTC	CASTTRLPGTGAGEQYF
TRBD1	TRBV19	few	TRBJ2-1	TGTGCCAGTAGTAGGACAGGGCCAGGGTGGAATGAGCAGTTCTTC	CASSRTGPGWNEQFF
-	TRBV7-9	-	TRBJ2-5	TGTGCCAGCGAGGTAGGGGGAAAAGAGACCCAGTACTTC	CASEVGGKETQYF
-	TRBV6-5	-	TRBJ2-1	TGTGCCAGCAGTTACGCGGGACTCGTGAACAATGAGCAGTTCTTC	CASSYAGLVNNEQFF
-	TRBV2	-	TRBJ2-2	TGTGCCAGCAAAGTGCAGGGTGACAACACCGGGGAGCTGTTTTTT	CASKVQGDNTGELFF
-	TRBV27	-	TRBJ2-7	TGTGCCAGCAGATTCCGAGGAGGGGGGACCTCCTACGAGCAGTACTTC	CASRFRGGGTSYEQYF
TRBD2	TRBV7-9	-	TRBJ2-1	TGTGCCAGCAGCTGGGGACTAGCGGGAGACCACAATGAGCAGTTCTTC	CASSWGLAGDHNEQFF
TRBD1	TRBV5-1	-	TRBJ2-7	TGCGCCAGCAGCCTCCGGACAGGGACCTACGAGCAGTACTTC	CASSLRTGTYEQYF
-	TRBV19	-	TRBJ1-5	TGTGCCAGTAGTATCGGAGCGGGGCGCAATCAGCCCCAGCATTTT	CASSIGAGRNQPQHF
TRBD2	TRBV9	-	TRBJ2-2	TGTGCCAGCAGCGTGGGAGGGGCGGGCACCGGGGAGCTGTTTTTT	CASSVGGAGTGELFF
TRBD1	TRBV10-1	-	TRBJ1-1	TGCGCCAGCAGTGACCCCAATCGACAGGGGACTTTCTTT	CASSDPNRQGTFF
-	TRBV28	-	TRBJ1-1	TGTGCCAGCACCCCCAGGGGTTTGGGGGACACTGAAGCTTTCTTT	CASTPRGLGDTEAFF
-	TRBV7-2	-	TRBJ1-3	TGTGCCAGCAGCTTAGTCTCCTCTGGAAACACCATATATTTT	CASSLVSSGNTIYF
-	TRBV6-6	few	TRBJ2-4	TGTGCCAGCAGAACCTCAGGAGACCTAGCCAAAAACATTCAGTACTTC	CASRTSGDLAKNIQYF
-	TRBV28	-	TRBJ2-7	TGTGCCAGCAGGGCCGGACTTGTCACCTCCTACGAGCAGTACTTC	CASRAGLVTSYEQYF
-	TRBV6-1	-	TRBJ1-4	TGTGCCAGCACCAGGGTTTATAATGAAAAACTGTTTTTT	CASTRVYNEKLFF
TRBD2	TRBV5-3	-	TRBJ2-1	TGTGCCAGAAGCTTGGTTTTTGCTAGCGGGGGGATGAGCTCCTACAATGAGCAGTTCTTC	CARSLVFASGGMSSYNEQFF
TRBD1	TRBV19	-	TRBJ1-3	TGTGCCAGTCCGCCGAGGGGGCACTTTCCTTGCTTTGGAAACACCATATATTTT	CASPPRGHFPCFGNTIYF
-	TRBV18	-	TRBJ1-1	TGTGCCAGCTCACAAGCTATTGGTAGAAACACTGAAGCTTTCTTT	CASSQAIGRNTEAFF
-	TRBV7-8	few	TRBJ1-1	TGTGCCAGCAGCTTAGCAACTGAAGCTTTCTTT	CASSLATEAFF
TRBD1	TRBV5-5	few	TRBJ1-2	TGTGCCAGCAGCTTGGGGGACAGGGTAAACTATGGCTACACCTTC	CASSLGDRVNYGYTF
TRBD1	TRBV10-3	-	TRBJ1-2	TGTGCCATCAGTGGTAGACAGGGTGAAGACTATGGCTACACCTTC	CAISGRQGEDYGYTF
-	TRBV7-9	-	TRBJ1-4	TGTGCCAGCAGCTTGGGAGCGGAAAAACTGTTTTTT	CASSLGAEKLFF